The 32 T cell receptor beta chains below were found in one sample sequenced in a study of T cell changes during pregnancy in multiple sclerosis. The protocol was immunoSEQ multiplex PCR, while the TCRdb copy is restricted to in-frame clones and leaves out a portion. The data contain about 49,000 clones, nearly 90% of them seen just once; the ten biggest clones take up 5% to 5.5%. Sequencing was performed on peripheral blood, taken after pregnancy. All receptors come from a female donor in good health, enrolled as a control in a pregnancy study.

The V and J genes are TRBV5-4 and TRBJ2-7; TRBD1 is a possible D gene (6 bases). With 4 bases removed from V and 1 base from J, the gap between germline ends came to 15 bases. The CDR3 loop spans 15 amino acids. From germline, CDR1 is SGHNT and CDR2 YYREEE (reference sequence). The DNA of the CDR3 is TGTGCCAGCAGCCCTGGACAGCTCGGGTCCTACGAGCAGTACTTC. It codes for CASSPGQLGSYEQYF.

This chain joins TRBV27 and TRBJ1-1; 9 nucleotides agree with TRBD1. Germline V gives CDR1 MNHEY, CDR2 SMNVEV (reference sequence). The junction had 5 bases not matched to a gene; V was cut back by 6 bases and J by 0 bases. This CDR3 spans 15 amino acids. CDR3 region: CASRENRGLNTEAFF. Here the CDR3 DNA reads TGTGCCAGCAGGGAGAACAGGGGGCTGAACACTGAAGCTTTCTTT.

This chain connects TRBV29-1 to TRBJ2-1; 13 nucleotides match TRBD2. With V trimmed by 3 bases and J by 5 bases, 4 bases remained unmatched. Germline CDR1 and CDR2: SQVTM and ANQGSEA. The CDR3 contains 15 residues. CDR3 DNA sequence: TGCAGCGTTGAGACTAGCGGGGGGCCTGACAATGAGCAGTTCTTC. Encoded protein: CSVETSGGPDNEQFF.

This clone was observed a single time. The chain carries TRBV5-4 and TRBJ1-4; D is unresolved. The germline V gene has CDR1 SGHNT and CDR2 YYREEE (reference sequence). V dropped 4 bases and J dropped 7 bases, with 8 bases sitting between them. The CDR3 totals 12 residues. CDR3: CASSVPGEKLFF. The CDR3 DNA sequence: TGTGCCAGCAGCGTACCCGGTGAAAAACTGTTTTTT.

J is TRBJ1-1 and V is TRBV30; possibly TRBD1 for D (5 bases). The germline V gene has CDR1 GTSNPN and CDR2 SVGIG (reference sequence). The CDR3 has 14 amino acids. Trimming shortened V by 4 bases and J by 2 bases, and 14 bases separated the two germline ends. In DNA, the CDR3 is TGTGCCTGGACCCCTGGGAGGGGTAACACTGAAGCTTTCTTT. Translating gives CAWTPGRGNTEAFF.

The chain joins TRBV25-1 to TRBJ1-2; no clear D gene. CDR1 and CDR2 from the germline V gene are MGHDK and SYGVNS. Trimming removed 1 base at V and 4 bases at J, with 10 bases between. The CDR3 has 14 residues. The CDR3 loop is CASSEWRGSYGYTF. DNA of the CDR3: TGTGCCAGCAGTGAATGGAGAGGGAGCTATGGCTACACCTTC.

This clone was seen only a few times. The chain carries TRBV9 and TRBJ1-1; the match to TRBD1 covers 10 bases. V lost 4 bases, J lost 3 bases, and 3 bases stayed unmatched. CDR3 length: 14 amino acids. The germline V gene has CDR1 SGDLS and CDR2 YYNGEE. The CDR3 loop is CASSMGQGHTEAFF. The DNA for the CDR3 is TGTGCCAGCAGCATGGGACAGGGGCACACTGAAGCTTTCTTT.

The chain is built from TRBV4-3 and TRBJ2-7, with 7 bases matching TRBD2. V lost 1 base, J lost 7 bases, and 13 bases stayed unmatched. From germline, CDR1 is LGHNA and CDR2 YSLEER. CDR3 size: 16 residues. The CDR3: CASSQASGLPPGEQYF. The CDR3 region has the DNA TGCGCCAGCAGCCAAGCTTCGGGACTACCTCCGGGGGAGCAGTACTTC.

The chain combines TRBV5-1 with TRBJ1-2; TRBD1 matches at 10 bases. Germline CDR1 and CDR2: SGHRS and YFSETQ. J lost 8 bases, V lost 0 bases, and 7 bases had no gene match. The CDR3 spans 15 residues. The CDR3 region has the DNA TGCGCCAGCAGCTTGGGAGACAGGGGGCGTGGGGGCTACACCTTC. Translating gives CASSLGDRGRGGYTF. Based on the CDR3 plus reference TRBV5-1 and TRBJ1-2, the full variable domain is KAGVTQTPRYLIKTRGQQVTLSCSPISGHRSVSWYQQTPGQGLQFLFEYFSETQRNKGNFPGRFSGRQFSNSRSEMNVSTLELGDSALYLCASSLGDRGRGGYTFGSGTRLTVV.

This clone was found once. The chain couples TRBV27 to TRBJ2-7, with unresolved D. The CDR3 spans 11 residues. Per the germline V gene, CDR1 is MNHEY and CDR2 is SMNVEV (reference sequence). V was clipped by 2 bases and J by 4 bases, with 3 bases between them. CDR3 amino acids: CASSLPYEQYF. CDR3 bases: TGTGCCAGCAGTTTACCTTACGAGCAGTACTTC.

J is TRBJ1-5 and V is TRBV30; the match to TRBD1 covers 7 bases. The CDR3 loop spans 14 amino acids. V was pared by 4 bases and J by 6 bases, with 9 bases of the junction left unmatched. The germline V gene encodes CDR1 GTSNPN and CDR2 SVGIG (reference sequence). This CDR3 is CAWNTGAGGQPQHF. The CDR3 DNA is TGTGCCTGGAACACAGGGGCGGGGGGTCAGCCCCAGCATTTT.

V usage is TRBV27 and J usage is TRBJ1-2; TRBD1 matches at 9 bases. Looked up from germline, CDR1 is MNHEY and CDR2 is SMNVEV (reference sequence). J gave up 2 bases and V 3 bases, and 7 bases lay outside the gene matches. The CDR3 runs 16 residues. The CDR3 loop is CASSFLQGAGNYGYTF. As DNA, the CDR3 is TGTGCCAGCAGTTTCTTACAGGGGGCTGGGAACTATGGCTACACCTTC.

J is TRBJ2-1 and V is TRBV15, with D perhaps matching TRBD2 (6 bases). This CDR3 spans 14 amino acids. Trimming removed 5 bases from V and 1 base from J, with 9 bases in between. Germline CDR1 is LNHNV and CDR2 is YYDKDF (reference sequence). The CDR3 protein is CATSEGGSYNEQFF. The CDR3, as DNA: TGTGCCACCAGCGAGGGAGGTTCCTACAATGAGCAGTTCTTC.

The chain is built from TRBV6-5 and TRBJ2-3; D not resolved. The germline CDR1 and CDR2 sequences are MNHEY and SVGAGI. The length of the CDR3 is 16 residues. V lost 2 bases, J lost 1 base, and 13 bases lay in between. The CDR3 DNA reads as TGTGCCAGCAGTTACGGGCTGCGCCAGGGCACAGATACGCAGTATTTT. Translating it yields CASSYGLRQGTDTQYF.

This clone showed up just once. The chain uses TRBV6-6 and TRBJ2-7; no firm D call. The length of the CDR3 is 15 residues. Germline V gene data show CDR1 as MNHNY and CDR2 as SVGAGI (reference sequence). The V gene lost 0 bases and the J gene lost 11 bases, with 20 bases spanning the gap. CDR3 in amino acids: CASSYSVSVVSVEYF. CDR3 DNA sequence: TGTGCCAGCAGTTACTCGGTATCCGTAGTGTCGGTGGAGTACTTC.

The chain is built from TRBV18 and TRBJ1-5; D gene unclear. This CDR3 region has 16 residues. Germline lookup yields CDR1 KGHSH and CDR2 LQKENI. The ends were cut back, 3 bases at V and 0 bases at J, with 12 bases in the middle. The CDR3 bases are TGTGCCAGCTCACCGAGGGATTCAAGTAGCAATCAGCCCCAGCATTTT. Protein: CASSPRDSSSNQPQHF. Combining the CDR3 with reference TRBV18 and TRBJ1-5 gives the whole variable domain NAGVMQNPRHLVRRRGQEARLRCSPMKGHSHVYWYRQLPEEGLKFMVYLQKENIIDESGMPKERFSAEFPKEGPSILRIQQVVRGDSAAYFCASSPRDSSSNQPQHFGDGTRLSIL.

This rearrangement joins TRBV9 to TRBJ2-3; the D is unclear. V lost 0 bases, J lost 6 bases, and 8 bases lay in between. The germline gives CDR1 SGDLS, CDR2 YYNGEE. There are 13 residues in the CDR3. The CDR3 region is CASSVGGPDTQYF. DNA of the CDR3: TGTGCCAGCAGCGTAGGAGGCCCTGATACGCAGTATTTT.

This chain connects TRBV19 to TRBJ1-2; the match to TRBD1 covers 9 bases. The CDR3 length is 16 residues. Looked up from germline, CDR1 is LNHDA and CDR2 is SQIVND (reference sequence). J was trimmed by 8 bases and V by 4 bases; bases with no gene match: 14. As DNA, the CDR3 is TGTGCCAGTAGTACGTCCGGGACAGGGCGACGAGAGGGCTACACCTTC. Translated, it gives CASSTSGTGRREGYTF.

The CDR3 nucleotides are TGTGCCAGCAGCCCTCGAACGGACAGCTCTTACGAGCAGTACTTC. Translation: CASSPRTDSSYEQYF. The rearrangement uses TRBV9 and TRBJ2-7, with TRBD1 as a possible D gene (6 bases). The V end lost 4 bases, the J end lost 4 bases, and 18 bases lay between the germline ends. The CDR3 runs to 15 residues. Germline assignment: CDR1 SGDLS and CDR2 YYNGEE.

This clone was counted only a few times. This CDR3 is CASSFQSGYNSPLHF. The CDR3 bases are TGTGCCAGCAGTTTTCAGTCCGGGTATAATTCACCCCTCCACTTT. V usage is TRBV28 and J usage is TRBJ1-6; D is undetermined. V shed 3 bases and J shed 4 bases, with 10 bases lying between them. This CDR3 contains 15 residues. Germline lookup yields CDR1 MDHEN and CDR2 SYDVKM.

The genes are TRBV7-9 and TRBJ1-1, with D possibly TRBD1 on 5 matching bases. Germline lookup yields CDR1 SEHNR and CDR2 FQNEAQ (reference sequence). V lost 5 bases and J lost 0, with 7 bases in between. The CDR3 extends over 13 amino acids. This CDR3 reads CASSRTLNTEAFF. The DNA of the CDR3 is TGTGCCAGCAGCAGGACACTGAACACTGAAGCTTTCTTT. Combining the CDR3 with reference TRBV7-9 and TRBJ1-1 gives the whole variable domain DTGVSQNPRHKITKRGQNVTFRCDPISEHNRLYWYRQTLGQGPEFLTYFQNEAQLEKSRLLSDRFSAERPKGSFSTLEIQRTEQGDSAMYLCASSRTLNTEAFFGQGTRLTVV.

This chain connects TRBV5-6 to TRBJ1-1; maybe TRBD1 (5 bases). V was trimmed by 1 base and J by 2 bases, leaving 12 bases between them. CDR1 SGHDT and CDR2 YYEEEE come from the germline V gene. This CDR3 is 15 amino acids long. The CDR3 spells CASSLFQGGNTEAFF. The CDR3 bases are TGTGCCAGCAGCTTGTTCCAGGGAGGTAACACTGAAGCTTTCTTT.

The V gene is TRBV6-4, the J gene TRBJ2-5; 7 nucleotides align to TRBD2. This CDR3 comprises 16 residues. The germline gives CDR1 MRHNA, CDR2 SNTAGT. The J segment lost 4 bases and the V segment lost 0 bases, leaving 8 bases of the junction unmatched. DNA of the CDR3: TGTGCCAGCAGTGACTCCCCGGGGAGCGGGGTAGAGACCCAGTACTTC. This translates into CASSDSPGSGVETQYF.

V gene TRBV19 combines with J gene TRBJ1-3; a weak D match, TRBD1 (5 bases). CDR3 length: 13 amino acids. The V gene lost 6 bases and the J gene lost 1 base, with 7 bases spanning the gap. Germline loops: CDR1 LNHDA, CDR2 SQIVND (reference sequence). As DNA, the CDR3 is TGTGCCAGTAGCCAGGGATCTGGAAACACCATATATTTT. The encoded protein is CASSQGSGNTIYF.

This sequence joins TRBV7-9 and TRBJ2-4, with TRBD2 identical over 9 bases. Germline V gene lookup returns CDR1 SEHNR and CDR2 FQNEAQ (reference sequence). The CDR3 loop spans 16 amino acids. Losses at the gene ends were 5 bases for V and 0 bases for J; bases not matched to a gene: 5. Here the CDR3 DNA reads TGTGCCAGCAGCCCCTTAGCGGGAGTAGCCAAAAACATTCAGTACTTC. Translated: CASSPLAGVAKNIQYF.

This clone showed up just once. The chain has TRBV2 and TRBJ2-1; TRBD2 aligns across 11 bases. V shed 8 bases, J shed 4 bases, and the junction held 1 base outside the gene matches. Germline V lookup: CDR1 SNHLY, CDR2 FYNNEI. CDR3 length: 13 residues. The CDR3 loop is CASGTSGYNEQFF. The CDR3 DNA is TGTGCCAGCGGGACTAGCGGATACAATGAGCAGTTCTTC. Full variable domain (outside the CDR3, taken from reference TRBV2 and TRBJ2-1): EPEVTQTPSHQVTQMGQEVILRCVPISNHLYFYWYRQILGQKVEFLVSFYNNEISEKSEIFDDQFSVERPDGSNFTLKIRSTKLEDSAMYFCASGTSGYNEQFFGPGTRLTVL.

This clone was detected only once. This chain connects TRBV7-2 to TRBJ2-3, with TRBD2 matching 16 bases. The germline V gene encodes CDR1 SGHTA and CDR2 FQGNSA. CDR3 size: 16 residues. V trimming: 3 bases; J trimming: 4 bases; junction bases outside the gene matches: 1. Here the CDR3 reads CASSFGTSGGADTQYF. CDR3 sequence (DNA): TGTGCCAGCAGCTTCGGGACTAGCGGGGGGGCAGATACGCAGTATTTT.

The CDR3 DNA sequence: TGTGCCAGCAGCCCCACCGGGCAGGGGATGAACACTGAAGCTTTCTTT. Protein product: CASSPTGQGMNTEAFF. The rearrangement uses TRBV7-6 and TRBJ1-1; possible D gene TRBD1, 6 bases. This CDR3 is built from 16 residues. The V gene lost 5 bases and the J gene lost 0 bases, with 16 bases spanning the gap. Germline-derived CDR1 and CDR2 are SGHVS and FNYEAQ.

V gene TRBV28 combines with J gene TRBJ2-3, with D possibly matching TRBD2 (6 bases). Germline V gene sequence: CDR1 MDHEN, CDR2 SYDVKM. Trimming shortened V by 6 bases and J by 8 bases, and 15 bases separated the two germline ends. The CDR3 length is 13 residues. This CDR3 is CASSLGAGSTQYF. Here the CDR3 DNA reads TGTGCCAGCAGCCTAGGGGCGGGAAGTACGCAGTATTTT. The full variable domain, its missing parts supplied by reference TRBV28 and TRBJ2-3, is DVKVTQSSRYLVKRTGEKVFLECVQDMDHENMFWYRQDPGLGLRLIYFSYDVKMKEKGDIPEGYSVSREKKERFSLILESASTNQTSMYLCASSLGAGSTQYFGPGTRLTVL.

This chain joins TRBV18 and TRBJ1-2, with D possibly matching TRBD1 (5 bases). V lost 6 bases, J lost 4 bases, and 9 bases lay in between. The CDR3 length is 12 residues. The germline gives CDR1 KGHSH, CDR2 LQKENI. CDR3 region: CASSRDSYGYTF. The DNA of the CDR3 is TGTGCCAGCTCTCGAGACAGCTATGGCTACACCTTC.

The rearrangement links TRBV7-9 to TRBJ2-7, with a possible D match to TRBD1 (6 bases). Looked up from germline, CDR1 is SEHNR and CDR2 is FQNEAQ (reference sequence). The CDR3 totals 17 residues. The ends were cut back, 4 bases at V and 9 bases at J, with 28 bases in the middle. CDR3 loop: CASSSIQGRNEQRSQYF. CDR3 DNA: TGTGCCAGCAGCTCAATACAGGGTAGGAACGAGCAAAGGTCGCAGTACTTC.

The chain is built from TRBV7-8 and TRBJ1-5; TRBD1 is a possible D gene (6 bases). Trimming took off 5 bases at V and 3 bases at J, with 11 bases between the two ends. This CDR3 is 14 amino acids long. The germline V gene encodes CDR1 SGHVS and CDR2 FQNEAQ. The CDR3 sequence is CASSRGAPNQPQHF. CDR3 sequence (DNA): TGTGCCAGCAGCCGGGGGGCCCCCAATCAGCCCCAGCATTTT.